The T cell receptor (beta chain) under discussion was sequenced for a study of blood T cell repertoires in COVID-19. Overall study: Whether acute or convalescent, the COVID-19 samples came from the United States, Italy and Spain. T cells, B-cell-depleted T cells, or PBMCs provided the cDNA or gDNA that served as material.

Methods used by the authors: By means of reference gene primer amplification, nucleated cell counts were estimated. Measured with immunoSEQ multiplex PCR; TCRdb has only the in-frame clones, and not every one. D and trimming were read from the DNA, whereas the V and J calls and clone size are those reported in that table. The sample consists of hundreds of thousands of clones, around 90% of them appearing once. Per the germline V gene, CDR1 is MNHEY and CDR2 is SVGAGI. V lost 5 bases, J lost 3 bases, and 14 bases lay in between. The length of the CDR3 is 14 residues. The sequencing sample was made of peripheral blood. This chain joins TRBV6-5 and TRBJ2-7; perhaps TRBD1 as D (6 bases). This clonotype originated in a human donor in a cohort sampled during active COVID-19. Here the CDR3 DNA reads TGTGCCAGCAGTCGGACAGCCACGAGCTACGAGCAGTACTTC. This codes for CASSRTATSYEQYF.